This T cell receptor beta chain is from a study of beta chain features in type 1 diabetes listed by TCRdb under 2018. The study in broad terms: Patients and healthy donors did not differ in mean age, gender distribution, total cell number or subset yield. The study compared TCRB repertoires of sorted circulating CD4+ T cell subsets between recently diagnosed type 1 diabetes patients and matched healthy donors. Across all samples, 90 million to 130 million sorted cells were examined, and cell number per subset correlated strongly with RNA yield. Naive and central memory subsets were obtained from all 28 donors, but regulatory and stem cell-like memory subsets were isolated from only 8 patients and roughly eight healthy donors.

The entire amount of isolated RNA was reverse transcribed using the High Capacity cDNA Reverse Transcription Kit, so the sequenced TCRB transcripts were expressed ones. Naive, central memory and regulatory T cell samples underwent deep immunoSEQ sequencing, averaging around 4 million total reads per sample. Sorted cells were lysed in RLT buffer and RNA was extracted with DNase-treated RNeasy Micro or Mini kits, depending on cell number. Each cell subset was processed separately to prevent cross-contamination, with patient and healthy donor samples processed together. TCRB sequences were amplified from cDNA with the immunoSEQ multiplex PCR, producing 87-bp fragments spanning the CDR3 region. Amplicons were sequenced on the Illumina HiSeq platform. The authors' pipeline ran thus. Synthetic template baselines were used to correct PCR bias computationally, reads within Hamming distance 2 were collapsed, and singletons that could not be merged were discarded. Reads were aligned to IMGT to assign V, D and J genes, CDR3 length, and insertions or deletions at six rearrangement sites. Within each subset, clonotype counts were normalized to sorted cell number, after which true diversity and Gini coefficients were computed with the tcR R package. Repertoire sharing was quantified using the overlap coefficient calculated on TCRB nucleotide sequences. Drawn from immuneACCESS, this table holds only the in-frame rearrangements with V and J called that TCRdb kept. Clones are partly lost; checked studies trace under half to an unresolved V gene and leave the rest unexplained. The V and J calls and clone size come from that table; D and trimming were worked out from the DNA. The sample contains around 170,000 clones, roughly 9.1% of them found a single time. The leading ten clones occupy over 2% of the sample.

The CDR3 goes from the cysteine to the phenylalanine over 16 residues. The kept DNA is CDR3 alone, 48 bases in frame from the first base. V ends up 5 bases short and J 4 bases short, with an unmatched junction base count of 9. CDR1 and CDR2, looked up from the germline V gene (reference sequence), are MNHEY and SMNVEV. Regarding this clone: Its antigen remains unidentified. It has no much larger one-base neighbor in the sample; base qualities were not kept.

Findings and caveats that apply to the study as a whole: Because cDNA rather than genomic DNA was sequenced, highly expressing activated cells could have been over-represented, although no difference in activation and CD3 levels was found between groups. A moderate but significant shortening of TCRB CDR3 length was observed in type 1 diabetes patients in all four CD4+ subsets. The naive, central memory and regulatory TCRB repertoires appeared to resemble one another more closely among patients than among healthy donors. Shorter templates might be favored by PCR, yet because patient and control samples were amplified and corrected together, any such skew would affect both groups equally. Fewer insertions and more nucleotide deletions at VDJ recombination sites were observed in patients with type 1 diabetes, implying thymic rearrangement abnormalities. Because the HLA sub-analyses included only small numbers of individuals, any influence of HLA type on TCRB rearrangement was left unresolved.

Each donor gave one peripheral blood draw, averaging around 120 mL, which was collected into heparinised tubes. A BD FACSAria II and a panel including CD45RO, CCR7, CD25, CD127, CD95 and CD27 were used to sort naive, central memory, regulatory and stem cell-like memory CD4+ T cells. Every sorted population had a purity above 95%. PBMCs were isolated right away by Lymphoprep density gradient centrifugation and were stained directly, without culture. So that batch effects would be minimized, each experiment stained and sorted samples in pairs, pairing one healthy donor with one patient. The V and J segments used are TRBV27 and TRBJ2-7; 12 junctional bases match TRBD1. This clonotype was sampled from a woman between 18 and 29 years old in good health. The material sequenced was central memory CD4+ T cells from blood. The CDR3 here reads CASSPGQGAMGYEQYF. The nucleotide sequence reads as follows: TGTGCCAGCAGTCCGGGACAGGGGGCGATGGGGTACGAGCAGTACTTC.